The source of this T cell receptor beta chain is a study of PD-1 blockade in classical Hodgkin lymphoma. Study observations and caveats: The study found that TCR diversity rose significantly by C4D1 in CD4+ but not CD8+ cells. Patients excluded were those beginning nivolumab under 1 year after ASCT. Relapsed/refractory patients reportedly had lower baseline diversity than newly diagnosed patients.

Germline V gene data show CDR1 as SQVTM and CDR2 as ANQGSEA. This CDR3 region has 15 residues. V lost 1 base to trimming and J lost 3 bases, with 14 bases between them. After autologous stem cell transplantation all patients relapsed, and prior brentuximab vedotin exposure differed between cohorts. Sequencing used immunoSEQ multiplex PCR; TCRdb keeps in-frame clones, though not all of them. The repertoire includes several thousand clones, about 82% of them detected once, and 46% sits in the top ten. A remark on this clone: Its antigen remains unidentified.

This chain uses TRBV29-1 with TRBJ2-3, with TRBD1 as a possible D gene (6 bases). The TCR was taken from a human donor with classical Hodgkin lymphoma. The specimen was peripheral blood mononuclear cells (PBMCs), collected before the second cycle of nivolumab. The CDR3 spells CSVEGGQGITDTQYF. The CDR3 DNA reads as TGCAGCGTTGAAGGGGGGCAGGGTATTACAGATACGCAGTATTTT.